The 16 T cell receptor beta chains listed next were all sequenced from one sample in a study of blood T cell repertoires in COVID-19. Only in-frame clones appear in the TCRdb table, and some are missing; sequencing was by immunoSEQ multiplex PCR. The sample has about 400,000 clones, 88% seen once. Sequenced input: PBMCs or T cells enriched from blood (not recorded which). Source of these receptors: a woman in her forties with acute COVID-19.

The chain uses TRBV6-6 and TRBJ2-1, with 13 bases identical to TRBD2. The CDR3 covers 15 residues. V lost 7 bases and J lost 9; bases outside the gene matches: 9. CDR1 is MNHNY, CDR2 SVGAGI, per germline (reference sequence). The CDR3 DNA reads TGTGCCAGCAAACCTACTAGCGGGGGGGCCCTTGAGCAGTTCTTC. Translated, it gives CASKPTSGGALEQFF.

This clone was recorded a few times. This chain uses TRBV4-2 with TRBJ2-7, with D possibly matching TRBD2 (6 bases). Per the germline V gene, CDR1 is LGHNA and CDR2 is YNFKEQ. CDR3 length: 16 residues. V was clipped by 0 bases and J by 3 bases, with 15 bases between them. The CDR3: CASSQDLKMEGYEQYF. The CDR3 DNA is TGTGCCAGCAGCCAAGATTTAAAGATGGAGGGCTACGAGCAGTACTTC.

This chain uses TRBV5-1 with TRBJ2-3, with D possibly being TRBD1 (5 bases). Germline CDR1 is SGHRS and CDR2 is YFSETQ. CDR3 length equals 14 residues. The V end lost 4 bases, the J end lost 5 bases, and 14 bases lay between the germline ends. CDR3 sequence reads: CASSQGLRGDTQYF. CDR3 bases: TGCGCCAGCAGCCAGGGCCTTAGGGGAGATACGCAGTATTTT. The full variable domain, its missing parts supplied by reference TRBV5-1 and TRBJ2-3, is KAGVTQTPRYLIKTRGQQVTLSCSPISGHRSVSWYQQTPGQGLQFLFEYFSETQRNKGNFPGRFSGRQFSNSRSEMNVSTLELGDSALYLCASSQGLRGDTQYFGPGTRLTVL.

This sequence joins TRBV6-5 and TRBJ1-2, with D hard to call. The germline V and J ends were trimmed by 5 bases and 8 bases, with 12 bases remaining between them. CDR3 length: 12 residues. In germline, CDR1 is MNHEY, CDR2 SVGAGI. The CDR3 here is CASSPQLRGYTF. In DNA, the CDR3 is TGTGCCAGCAGTCCTCAGTTGCGGGGCTACACCTTC.

The genes are TRBV19 and TRBJ1-3, with D hard to call. Germline loops: CDR1 LNHDA, CDR2 SQIVND (reference sequence). The CDR3 has 14 residues. V shed 7 bases and J shed 2 bases, with 12 bases lying between them. The CDR3 DNA follows: TGTGCCAGTAAACATACAGAGACTGGAAACACCATATATTTT. Its translation is CASKHTETGNTIYF.

The gene calls are TRBV19 and TRBJ1-6, with a possible D match to TRBD1 (5 bases). CDR1 and CDR2 from the germline V gene are LNHDA and SQIVND (reference sequence). Trimming stripped 7 bases from V and 8 bases from J, with 9 bases between. This CDR3 contains 12 residues. This CDR3 is CASIGGDSPLHF. The CDR3, as DNA: TGTGCCAGTATCGGGGGGGATTCACCCCTCCACTTT.

This chain uses TRBV9 with TRBJ2-5; tentatively, D is TRBD2 (5 bases). Germline values: CDR1 SGDLS, CDR2 YYNGEE. CDR3 length: 13 amino acids. Trimming took off 4 bases at V and 5 bases at J, with 12 bases between the two ends. The CDR3 sequence: CASSPPAGETQYF. The CDR3 region has the DNA TGTGCCAGCAGCCCCCCCGCGGGTGAGACCCAGTACTTC.

The chain joins TRBV27 to TRBJ1-1; D is undetermined. The CDR3 totals 13 residues. CDR1 is MNHEY, CDR2 SMNVEV, per germline (reference sequence). The germline V and J ends were trimmed by 2 bases and 0 bases, with 4 bases remaining between them. CDR3 protein: CASSLHVNTEAFF. CDR3 DNA: TGTGCCAGCAGTTTACATGTGAACACTGAAGCTTTCTTT.

The chain carries TRBV27 and TRBJ1-1; D is undetermined. Trimming cost V 3 bases and J 6 bases, with 8 bases left between them. The germline V gene encodes CDR1 MNHEY and CDR2 SMNVEV (reference sequence). The length of the CDR3 is 12 residues. The chain's CDR3 is CASSFSGAEAFF. CDR3 coding DNA: TGTGCCAGCAGTTTTAGCGGCGCTGAAGCTTTCTTT.

The gene calls are TRBV7-8 and TRBJ2-7; possible D gene TRBD2, 6 bases. V was trimmed by 1 base and J by 7 bases, leaving 17 bases between them. The CDR3 extends over 15 amino acids. Germline loops: CDR1 SGHVS, CDR2 FQNEAQ. CDR3: CASSLVAGGTGEQYF. In nucleotides, the CDR3 is TGTGCCAGCAGCTTAGTGGCCGGGGGAACTGGGGAGCAGTACTTC.

The gene calls are TRBV15 and TRBJ2-1, with 10 bases aligning to TRBD2. V was clipped by 0 bases and J by 9 bases; unmatched bases: 2. The CDR3 totals 14 residues. Germline V gene data show CDR1 as LNHNV and CDR2 as YYDKDF (reference sequence). The CDR3 DNA follows: TGTGCCACCAGCAGAGATTTAGCGGGGGGTGAGCAGTTCTTC. Translating gives CATSRDLAGGEQFF.

The V and J genes are TRBV7-8 and TRBJ2-7; TRBD1 aligns across 8 bases. This CDR3 spans 15 amino acids. Trimming took 3 bases from V and 2 from J; bases not matched to a gene: 6. Germline assignment: CDR1 SGHVS and CDR2 FQNEAQ. The DNA for the CDR3 is TGTGCCAGCAGCTTCCGGACAGGGCGACCCTACGAGCAGTACTTC. Protein sequence: CASSFRTGRPYEQYF.

The chain employs TRBV27 and TRBJ2-5; TRBD2 matches 8 bases. Germline CDR1 and CDR2: MNHEY and SMNVEV (reference sequence). The CDR3 is made up of 15 amino acids. The trim removed 0 bases at V and 6 bases at J, leaving 6 bases unmatched. This chain's CDR3 is CASSLSGTGGKTQYF. The CDR3, as DNA: TGTGCCAGCAGTTTATCGGGGACGGGGGGGAAGACCCAGTACTTC.

The rearrangement joins TRBV4-1 to TRBJ1-4; D not certain. The CDR3 has 12 amino acids. V was clipped by 1 base and J by 10 bases, with 7 bases between them. Germline lookup yields CDR1 MGHRA and CDR2 YSYEKL. The CDR3, as DNA: TGCGCCAGCAGCCAAGTAAACGGAAAACTGTTTTTT. It is translated as CASSQVNGKLFF.

The chain links TRBV25-1 to TRBJ1-2; D may be TRBD1 (6 bases). V was clipped by 1 base and J by 3 bases, with 9 bases between them. The CDR3 is 14 residues long. Germline V gene sequence: CDR1 MGHDK, CDR2 SYGVNS. CDR3 residues: CASSESPGDYGYTF. The CDR3 DNA reads TGTGCCAGCAGTGAATCGCCAGGGGACTATGGCTACACCTTC.

The chain carries TRBV27 and TRBJ1-2; D gene uncertain. Per germline, CDR1 MNHEY and CDR2 SMNVEV (reference sequence). The CDR3 runs to 14 residues. V was pared by 5 bases and J by 5 bases, with 15 bases between. CDR3 region: CASSKSIRRYGYTF. The CDR3 DNA is TGTGCCAGCAGTAAAAGTATTCGGAGGTATGGCTACACCTTC.